These 14 T cell receptor beta chains came from one sample sequenced in a study of blood T cell repertoires in COVID-19. Sequencing used immunoSEQ multiplex PCR; TCRdb keeps in-frame clones, though not all of them. This sample has 270,000 or so clones, with about 89% found just once. The sequenced sample was peripheral blood. These receptors were taken from a man between 35 and 55 years old with acute or convalescent COVID-19.

This clone was detected only once. This chain uses TRBV5-1 with TRBJ1-2; D unclear. Germline V gene data show CDR1 as SGHRS and CDR2 as YFSETQ. Trimming cost V 5 bases and J 4 bases, with 12 bases left between them. CDR3 size: 13 residues. CDR3 DNA: TGCGCCAGCAGTTACGACATAACCTATGGCTACACCTTC. It is translated as CASSYDITYGYTF.

This sequence joins TRBV7-2 and TRBJ1-2; weak D call: TRBD1 (5 bases). Germline CDR1 reads SGHTA; CDR2 reads FQGNSA. Trimming shortened V by 0 bases and J by 5 bases, and 13 bases separated the two germline ends. This CDR3 comprises 15 residues. CDR3 sequence: CASSLAGGTQYGYTF. The DNA for the CDR3 is TGTGCCAGCAGCTTAGCGGGGGGGACGCAGTATGGCTACACCTTC. The variable domain in full, completed from reference TRBV7-2 and TRBJ1-2, reads GAGVSQSPSNKVTEKGKDVELRCDPISGHTALYWYRQSLGQGLEFLIYFQGNSAPDKSGLPSDRFSAERTGGSVSTLTIQRTQQEDSAVYLCASSLAGGTQYGYTFGSGTRLTVV.

This clone was detected a few times. The J gene is TRBJ1-1, the V gene TRBV19, with a tentative D call TRBD1 (5 bases). The length of the CDR3 is 15 residues. CDR1 and CDR2 from the germline V gene are LNHDA and SQIVND (reference sequence). Trimming left V 3 bases short and J 3 bases short, with 14 bases between. The CDR3 region is CASSIRPGHHTEAFF. The CDR3 nucleotides read TGTGCCAGTAGTATTCGACCCGGACACCACACTGAAGCTTTCTTT.

Here the CDR3 DNA reads TGTGCCAGTAGTATGGGACAGGGTATCTTTAGCACAGATACGCAGTATTTT. It codes for CASSMGQGIFSTDTQYF. The genes are TRBV19 and TRBJ2-3, with 9 nucleotides matching TRBD1. Germline assignment: CDR1 LNHDA and CDR2 SQIVND (reference sequence). Germline trimming cut 3 bases from V and 0 bases from J; bases unmatched to any gene: 7. The CDR3 is made up of 17 amino acids. Drawing the rest from reference TRBV19 and TRBJ2-3, the complete variable domain is DGGITQSPKYLFRKEGQNVTLSCEQNLNHDAMYWYRQDPGQGLRLIYYSQIVNDFQKGDIAEGYSVSREKKESFPLTVTSAQKNPTAFYLCASSMGQGIFSTDTQYFGPGTRLTVL.

V usage is TRBV19 and J usage is TRBJ2-7, with D perhaps matching TRBD2 (6 bases). The CDR3 extends over 14 amino acids. Germline V gene sequence: CDR1 LNHDA, CDR2 SQIVND (reference sequence). V was cut by 4 bases and J by 3 bases, with 13 bases left in between. Here the CDR3 reads CASSNLAGLYEQYF. In nucleotides, the CDR3 is TGTGCCAGTAGTAACCTCGCGGGACTCTACGAGCAGTACTTC.

J is TRBJ1-1 and V is TRBV7-9; D not resolved. CDR3 length equals 14 residues. The V gene lost 5 bases and the J gene lost 8 bases, with 18 bases spanning the gap. CDR1 is SEHNR, CDR2 FQNEAQ, per germline (reference sequence). CDR3 in amino acids: CASSPQRGISEAFF. The CDR3 DNA is TGTGCCAGCAGCCCCCAGAGAGGGATTTCCGAAGCTTTCTTT. The variable domain in full, completed from reference TRBV7-9 and TRBJ1-1, reads DTGVSQNPRHKITKRGQNVTFRCDPISEHNRLYWYRQTLGQGPEFLTYFQNEAQLEKSRLLSDRFSAERPKGSFSTLEIQRTEQGDSAMYLCASSPQRGISEAFFGQGTRLTVV.

The rearrangement links TRBV6-6 to TRBJ2-1, with 11 bases lining up with TRBD2. J was trimmed by 5 bases and V by 8 bases; bases with no gene match: 8. This CDR3 has 15 amino acids. Per the germline V gene, CDR1 is MNHNY and CDR2 is SVGAGI (reference sequence). The CDR3: CASRGASGGNNEQFF. CDR3 bases: TGTGCCAGCCGGGGGGCTAGCGGGGGGAACAATGAGCAGTTCTTC.

This chain connects TRBV19 to TRBJ2-3; 12 positions match TRBD1. The CDR3 runs 15 residues. Germline CDR1 reads LNHDA; CDR2 reads SQIVND (reference sequence). With 8 bases clipped from V and 9 bases from J, the junction kept 12 bases outside the gene matches. The CDR3 reads CASSSGTGGPGTQYF. The DNA of the CDR3 is TGTGCCAGTTCCTCCGGGACAGGGGGCCCTGGGACGCAGTATTTT. Variable domain in full (rest from reference TRBV19 and TRBJ2-3): DGGITQSPKYLFRKEGQNVTLSCEQNLNHDAMYWYRQDPGQGLRLIYYSQIVNDFQKGDIAEGYSVSREKKESFPLTVTSAQKNPTAFYLCASSSGTGGPGTQYFGPGTRLTVL.

The gene calls are TRBV2 and TRBJ2-7; D may be TRBD1 (7 bases). This CDR3 region has 14 residues. Germline CDR1 SNHLY, CDR2 FYNNEI. Trimming left V 6 bases short and J 4 bases short, with 16 bases between. In DNA, the CDR3 is TGTGCCAGCAGCAAGGGGCAGGGGGGATACGAGCAGTACTTC. It encodes CASSKGQGGYEQYF.

The V and J genes are TRBV10-3 and TRBJ2-7; 10 bases map to TRBD1. Germline values: CDR1 ENHRY, CDR2 SYGVKD. Trimming removed 8 bases from V and 3 bases from J; junction bases left unmatched: 10. CDR3 length equals 15 residues. Here the CDR3 DNA reads TGTGCCATCGGTCCCCTGGGACAGGGGTTCTACGAGCAGTACTTC. Translating it yields CAIGPLGQGFYEQYF.

This clone came up once. The chain employs TRBV6-6 and TRBJ1-1, with 7 positions matching TRBD1. CDR3 length: 12 amino acids. J lost 7 bases, V lost 6 bases, and 5 bases had no gene match. Germline-derived CDR1 and CDR2 are MNHNY and SVGAGI (reference sequence). Here the CDR3 reads CASRNHRGEAFF. The DNA for the CDR3 is TGTGCCAGCAGAAACCACAGGGGTGAAGCTTTCTTT.

The gene calls are TRBV9 and TRBJ2-3; 13 positions agree with TRBD2. Germline-derived CDR1 and CDR2 are SGDLS and YYNGEE. The trim removed 3 bases at V and 6 bases at J, leaving 4 bases unmatched. The CDR3 sequence is 15 residues long. Here the CDR3 DNA reads TGTGCCAGCAGCGGGACTAGCGGGGGAACGGATACGCAGTATTTT. Translation: CASSGTSGGTDTQYF.

V and J are TRBV5-1 and TRBJ1-2; D ambiguous. V was clipped by 2 bases and J by 7 bases, with 18 bases between them. The CDR3 extends over 15 amino acids. The germline CDR1 and CDR2 sequences are SGHRS and YFSETQ. CDR3 in DNA: TGCGCCAGCAGCTTCGGGCGGGCCCAAAAGAGTGGCTACACCTTC. Translating gives CASSFGRAQKSGYTF.

V is TRBV5-1 and J is TRBJ2-3, with D uncertain. The germline V and J ends were trimmed by 7 bases and 3 bases, with 9 bases remaining between them. This CDR3 has 12 residues. The germline CDR1 and CDR2 sequences are SGHRS and YFSETQ. The CDR3 reads CASLDLTDTQYF. In DNA form, the CDR3 reads TGCGCCAGCTTAGACTTGACAGATACGCAGTATTTT.